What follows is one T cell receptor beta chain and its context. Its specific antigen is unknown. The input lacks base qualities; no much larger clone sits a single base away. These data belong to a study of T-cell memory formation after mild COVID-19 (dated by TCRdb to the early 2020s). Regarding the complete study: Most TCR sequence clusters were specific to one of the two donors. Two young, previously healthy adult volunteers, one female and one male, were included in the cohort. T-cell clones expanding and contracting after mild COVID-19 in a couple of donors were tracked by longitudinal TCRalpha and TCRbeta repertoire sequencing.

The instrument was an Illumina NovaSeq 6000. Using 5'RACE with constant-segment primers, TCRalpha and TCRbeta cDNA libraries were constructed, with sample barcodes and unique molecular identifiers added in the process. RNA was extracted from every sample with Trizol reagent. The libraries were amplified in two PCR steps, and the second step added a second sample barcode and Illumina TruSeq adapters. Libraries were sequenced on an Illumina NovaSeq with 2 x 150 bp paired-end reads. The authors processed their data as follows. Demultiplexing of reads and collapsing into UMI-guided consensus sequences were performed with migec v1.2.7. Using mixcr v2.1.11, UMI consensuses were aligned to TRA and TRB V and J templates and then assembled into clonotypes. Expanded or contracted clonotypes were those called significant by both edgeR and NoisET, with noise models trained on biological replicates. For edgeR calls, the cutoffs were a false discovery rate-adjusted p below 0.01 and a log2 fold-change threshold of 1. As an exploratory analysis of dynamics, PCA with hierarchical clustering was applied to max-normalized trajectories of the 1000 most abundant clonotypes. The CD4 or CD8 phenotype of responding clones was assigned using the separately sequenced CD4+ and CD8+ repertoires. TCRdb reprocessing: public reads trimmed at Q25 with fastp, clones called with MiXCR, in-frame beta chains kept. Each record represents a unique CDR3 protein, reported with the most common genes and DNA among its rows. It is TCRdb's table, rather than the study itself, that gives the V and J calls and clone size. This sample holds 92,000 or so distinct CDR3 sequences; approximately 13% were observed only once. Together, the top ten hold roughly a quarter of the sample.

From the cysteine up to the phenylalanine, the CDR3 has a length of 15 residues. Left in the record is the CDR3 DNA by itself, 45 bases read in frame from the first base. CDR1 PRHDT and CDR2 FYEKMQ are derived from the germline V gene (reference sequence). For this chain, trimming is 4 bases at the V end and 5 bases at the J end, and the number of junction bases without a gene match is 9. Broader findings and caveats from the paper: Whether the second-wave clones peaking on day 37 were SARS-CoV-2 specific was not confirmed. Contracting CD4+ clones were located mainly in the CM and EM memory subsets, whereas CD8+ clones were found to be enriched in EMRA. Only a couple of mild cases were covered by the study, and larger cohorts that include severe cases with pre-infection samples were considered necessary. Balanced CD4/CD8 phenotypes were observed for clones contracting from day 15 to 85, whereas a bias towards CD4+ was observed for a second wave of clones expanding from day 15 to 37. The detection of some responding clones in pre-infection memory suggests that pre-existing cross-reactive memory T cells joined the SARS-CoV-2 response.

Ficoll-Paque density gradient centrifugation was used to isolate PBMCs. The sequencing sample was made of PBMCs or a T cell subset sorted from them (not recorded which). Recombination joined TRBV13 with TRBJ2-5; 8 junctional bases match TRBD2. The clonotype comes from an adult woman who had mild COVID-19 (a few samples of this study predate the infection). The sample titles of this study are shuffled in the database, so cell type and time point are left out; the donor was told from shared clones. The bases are TGTGCCAGCAGCTCCCAAACTAGCGGTCATGAGACCCAGTACTTC. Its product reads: CASSSQTSGHETQYF.